Listed here are 26 T cell receptor beta chains from one sample, sequenced in a study of chemoradiotherapy in HPV16-positive cancers. TCRdb keeps only in-frame clones here, not all; method: immunoSEQ multiplex PCR. Of about 68,000 clones listed, about nine tenths are singletons. Sequenced here: blood, sampled from a patient who underwent chemoradiotherapy. The receptors originated from a human donor with HPV-associated anogenital cancer.

This chain joins TRBV27 and TRBJ2-7; 7 bases fit TRBD1. V lost 6 bases, J lost 2 bases, and 7 bases stayed unmatched. Germline CDR1 MNHEY, CDR2 SMNVEV (reference sequence). This CDR3 has 14 amino acids. The CDR3 here is CASSPTGEAYEQYF. CDR3 coding DNA: TGTGCCAGCAGCCCCACAGGGGAAGCCTACGAGCAGTACTTC.

This clone was recorded a few times. V and J are TRBV30 and TRBJ1-2, with 10 bases lining up with TRBD1. The V and J ends lost 5 bases and 5 bases, in that order; junction bases with no gene match: 5. The CDR3 length is 13 residues. The germline V gene encodes CDR1 GTSNPN and CDR2 SVGIG (reference sequence). For the CDR3, the DNA is TGTGCCTGGGGACAGGGGGTGGCATATGGCTACACCTTC. Translated, it gives CAWGQGVAYGYTF.

The chain is built from TRBV6-1 and TRBJ2-7, with a weak D call TRBD2 (6 bases). CDR1 MNHNS and CDR2 SASEGT come from the germline V gene. Between the trimmed V and J ends, which lost 6 bases and 3 bases, there was a span of 12 bases. The CDR3 sequence is 13 residues long. CDR3 residues: CASSRLVGYEQYF. CDR3 bases: TGTGCCAGCAGCCGACTAGTGGGCTACGAGCAGTACTTC.

V usage is TRBV10-3 and J usage is TRBJ1-1; 7 bases agree with TRBD1. Per the germline V gene, CDR1 is ENHRY and CDR2 is SYGVKD. CDR3 length equals 15 residues. V shed 6 bases, J shed 0 bases, and the junction held 7 bases outside the gene matches. The CDR3 here is CAIRERDSLNTEAFF. DNA for the CDR3: TGTGCCATCAGAGAGAGGGACAGCTTGAACACTGAAGCTTTCTTT.

The chain has TRBV11-2 and TRBJ1-3, with unresolved D. The germline gives CDR1 SGHAT, CDR2 FQNNGV. Trimming took off 1 base at V and 2 bases at J, with 12 bases between the two ends. This CDR3 has 16 amino acids. CDR3 DNA sequence: TGTGCCAGCAGCTTAGCGGTCTTTGGGACTGGAAACACCATATATTTT. Translated, it gives CASSLAVFGTGNTIYF.

This clone was observed a few times. The sample holds other DNA sequences that translate to the same CDR3. The J gene is TRBJ1-1, the V gene TRBV5-1; D is undetermined. Per the germline V gene, CDR1 is SGHRS and CDR2 is YFSETQ. The CDR3 is 12 residues long. V lost 0 bases, J lost 9 bases, and 9 bases lay in between. CDR3 sequence: CASSLEGGKAFF. In DNA, the CDR3 is TGCGCCAGCAGCTTGGAAGGAGGAAAAGCTTTCTTT. The full variable domain, its missing parts supplied by reference TRBV5-1 and TRBJ1-1, is KAGVTQTPRYLIKTRGQQVTLSCSPISGHRSVSWYQQTPGQGLQFLFEYFSETQRNKGNFPGRFSGRQFSNSRSEMNVSTLELGDSALYLCASSLEGGKAFFGQGTRLTVV.

V is TRBV28 and J is TRBJ2-3; D remains unclear. The length of the CDR3 is 13 residues. V was pared by 5 bases and J by 6 bases, with 12 bases between. Germline V gene data show CDR1 as MDHEN and CDR2 as SYDVKM. The chain's CDR3 is CASSRTVSDTQYF. In DNA form, the CDR3 reads TGTGCCAGCAGTCGGACCGTTAGTGATACGCAGTATTTT.

The CDR3 DNA reads as TGTGCCAGCAGTTTTATGTCGCAAATAGGGGGTGATACGCAGTATTTT. Protein: CASSFMSQIGGDTQYF. The V and J genes are TRBV28 and TRBJ2-3, with D possibly being TRBD1 (6 bases). This CDR3 is 16 amino acids long. The germline CDR1 and CDR2 sequences are MDHEN and SYDVKM. With 3 bases removed from V and 6 bases from J, the gap between germline ends came to 19 bases.

This clone was observed a handful of times. This chain joins TRBV9 and TRBJ1-5, with a tentative D call TRBD1 (5 bases). The germline V gene encodes CDR1 SGDLS and CDR2 YYNGEE. The CDR3 runs to 14 residues. The V and J ends lost 0 bases and 3 bases respectively, with 7 bases between them. CDR3 protein: CASSVDGANQPQHF. The CDR3, as DNA: TGTGCCAGCAGCGTAGACGGGGCCAATCAGCCCCAGCATTTT.

Written as DNA, the CDR3 is TGTGCCACGGACAGGGCTGGGGGCACTGAAGCTTTCTTT. This encodes CATDRAGGTEAFF. The J gene is TRBJ1-1, the V gene TRBV2; TRBD1 agrees at 8 bases. The V and J ends lost 10 bases and 4 bases, in that order; junction bases with no gene match: 8. Looked up from germline, CDR1 is SNHLY and CDR2 is FYNNEI. This CDR3 region has 13 residues.

J is TRBJ1-3 and V is TRBV25-1, with no clear D. Germline CDR1 MGHDK, CDR2 SYGVNS. The CDR3 covers 16 residues. Trimming stripped 2 bases from V and 1 base from J, with 12 bases between. This chain's CDR3 is CASSERSKGSGNTIYF. The CDR3 DNA follows: TGTGCCAGCAGTGAAAGGTCGAAGGGTTCTGGAAACACCATATATTTT.

The J gene is TRBJ2-5, the V gene TRBV28, with 7 bases that match TRBD1. Germline CDR1 is MDHEN and CDR2 is SYDVKM. The CDR3 covers 15 residues. The junction had 10 bases not matched to a gene; V was cut back by 6 bases and J by 3 bases. Written as DNA, the CDR3 is TGTGCCAGCAGCCCACCCCGGACAGGAAAAGAGACCCAGTACTTC. Protein product: CASSPPRTGKETQYF.

J is TRBJ2-7 and V is TRBV4-1; D unresolved. V lost 2 bases to trimming and J lost 2 bases, with 7 bases between them. Germline V gene sequence: CDR1 MGHRA, CDR2 YSYEKL. This CDR3 is 13 amino acids long. The CDR3 nucleotides read TGCGCCAGCAGCCAACAAGCAACCTACGAGCAGTACTTC. Amino acids: CASSQQATYEQYF.

The J gene is TRBJ1-6, the V gene TRBV5-1; 8 bases align to TRBD1. Germline loops: CDR1 SGHRS, CDR2 YFSETQ. V shed 2 bases and J 9 bases; nucleotides not matched to a gene: 7. The CDR3 contains 15 residues. The CDR3 nucleotides read TGCGCCAGCAGCTTACGGACAGGGAATGGTTCACCCCTCCACTTT. Amino acids: CASSLRTGNGSPLHF.

The chain combines TRBV5-1 with TRBJ2-2, with D hard to call. The germline V and J ends were trimmed by 0 bases and 4 bases, with 7 bases remaining between them. In germline, CDR1 is SGHRS, CDR2 YFSETQ. The CDR3 length is 14 residues. The CDR3 coding sequence is TGCGCCAGCAGCTTGGAGTCCTTCACCGGGGAGCTGTTTTTT. Amino acids: CASSLESFTGELFF.

This sequence joins TRBV6-5 and TRBJ2-7; D possibly matches TRBD1 or TRBD2 (5 bases each). This CDR3 is 15 amino acids long. The V gene lost 0 bases and the J gene lost 7 bases, with 16 bases spanning the gap. Per germline, CDR1 MNHEY and CDR2 SVGAGI. The CDR3 DNA sequence: TGTGCCAGCAGTTACTCGGGGACGCGTTCTTTGGAGCAGTACTTC. Residues: CASSYSGTRSLEQYF.

This chain uses TRBV10-1 with TRBJ2-5; D call uncertain. Germline CDR1 reads WNHNN; CDR2 reads SYGVQD (reference sequence). This CDR3 spans 12 amino acids. The V end lost 5 bases, the J end lost 7 bases, and 11 bases lay between the germline ends. CDR3 nucleotides: TGCGCCAGCAGTAATCGTCATGGGACCCAGTACTTC. Its protein product is CASSNRHGTQYF.

In regard to this clone: An end of the junction does not agree with germline; a read error may underlie this. The CDR3 sequence is CASSLGPAQPQHF. The DNA for the CDR3 is TGTGCTAGCAGCTTAGGCCCAGCACAGCCCCAGCATTTT. The V call is TRBV7-7, the J call TRBJ1-5, with D uncertain. The CDR3 is 13 amino acids. Per germline, CDR1 SSHAT and CDR2 FNYEAQ (reference sequence).

The chain is built from TRBV20-1 and TRBJ2-7; D unclear. Trimming cost V 7 bases and J 3 bases, with 10 bases left between them. The CDR3 spans 11 residues. Germline CDR1 and CDR2: DFQATT and SNEGSKA (reference sequence). CDR3 region: CSGGSNYEQYF. In DNA form, the CDR3 reads TGCAGTGGCGGCAGTAACTACGAGCAGTACTTC.

This sequence joins TRBV28 and TRBJ2-1; 13 bases match TRBD2. Looked up from germline, CDR1 is MDHEN and CDR2 is SYDVKM. The junction had 22 bases not matched to a gene; V was cut back by 7 bases and J by 7 bases. The CDR3 is made up of 20 amino acids. This chain's CDR3 is CASIARPMKTSGRVGNEQFF. The CDR3 nucleotides are TGTGCCAGCATCGCGCGGCCGATGAAAACTAGCGGGAGGGTGGGAAATGAGCAGTTCTTC.

The chain combines TRBV30 with TRBJ1-2; D gene ambiguous. Trimming cost V 3 bases and J 7 bases, with 9 bases left between them. CDR1 and CDR2 from the germline V gene are GTSNPN and SVGIG (reference sequence). The CDR3 consists of 11 residues. CDR3 in DNA: TGTGCCTGGAGAGGGCGGGCTGGCTACACCTTC. It yields the protein CAWRGRAGYTF.

V gene TRBV28 combines with J gene TRBJ2-7, with D possibly matching TRBD1 (7 bases). CDR1 and CDR2 from the germline V gene are MDHEN and SYDVKM. The CDR3 is made up of 16 amino acids. The V end lost 4 bases, the J end lost 2 bases, and 18 bases lay between the germline ends. Here the CDR3 DNA reads TGTGCCAGCAGTTCCCCCGCGGGACAGATGGCCTACGAGCAGTACTTC. Amino acids: CASSSPAGQMAYEQYF.

V usage is TRBV27 and J usage is TRBJ1-6; D uncertain. In germline, CDR1 is MNHEY, CDR2 SMNVEV (reference sequence). Trimming took 2 bases from V and 10 from J, leaving 15 bases between them. The CDR3 is 15 amino acids. The CDR3 loop reads CASSLIARLGSPLHF. The CDR3 coding sequence is TGTGCCAGCAGTTTAATAGCAAGGTTGGGATCACCCCTCCACTTT.

This clone was counted once. This chain uses TRBV5-8 with TRBJ1-4, with TRBD1 matching over 10 bases. Germline CDR1 reads SGHTS; CDR2 reads YDEGEE. Germline trimming cut 2 bases from V and 6 bases from J; bases unmatched to any gene: 4. The CDR3 is made up of 15 amino acids. The CDR3, as DNA: TGTGCCAGCAGCTTAAGGGACAGGGGATATGAAAAACTGTTTTTT. Protein: CASSLRDRGYEKLFF.

Only one count was recorded for this clone. Here the CDR3 DNA reads TGTGCCAGCAGCTTACGAAATGAAGCTTTCTTT. Its protein product is CASSLRNEAFF. The chain couples TRBV7-8 to TRBJ1-1, with D unresolved. In germline, CDR1 is SGHVS, CDR2 FQNEAQ. The CDR3 sequence is 11 residues long. The V and J ends lost 2 bases and 7 bases respectively, with 5 bases between them.

The genes are TRBV11-2 and TRBJ2-7; TRBD2 agrees at 9 bases. From germline, CDR1 is SGHAT and CDR2 FQNNGV. Losses at the gene ends were 1 base for V and 7 bases for J; bases not matched to a gene: 8. The CDR3 loop spans 15 amino acids. The CDR3 spells CASSLVWRTSVEQYF. Written as DNA, the CDR3 is TGTGCCAGCAGCTTAGTTTGGAGGACTAGCGTTGAGCAGTACTTC.